This TCR beta chain was observed in a study of graft-versus-host responses after intestinal transplantation. The wider study: Tacrolimus plus steroids were given to all recipients for roughly three years, preceded by anti-thymocyte globulin induction.

Method: immunoSEQ multiplex PCR; TCRdb's copy keeps in-frame clones and lacks some. This table has approximately 80,000 clones, approximately 88% appearing once. General study results and limits: The study found high graft-versus-host to host-versus-graft clonal ratios in allografts of patients with graft-donor T cell macrochimerism. The recipient marrow held GvH clones, and some of them showed up first in ileum or blood. Early post-transplant HvG declines were associated with peak circulating GvH clone levels.

The table lists this clone with a count of one. Antigen specificity is unknown. Trimming removed 6 bases at V and 4 bases at J, with 13 bases between. Germline loops: CDR1 SNHLY, CDR2 FYNNEI. The CDR3 is made up of 15 amino acids. Sequenced material: unstimulated CD4+ T cells sorted from spleen or lymph node cells, taken before intestinal transplant. J is TRBJ1-6 and V is TRBV2; tentative D call: TRBD1 (5 bases). The receptor's source is a human donor who received an intestinal transplant. CDR3 amino acids: CASRKDSTYNSPLHF. Here the CDR3 DNA reads TGTGCCAGCAGGAAAGACAGTACTTATAATTCACCCCTCCACTTT.